The clone carrying this TCR beta chain was picked up a small number of times. Its antigen is as yet unknown. The data originate from a study of T cells in Graves' hyperthyroidism and ophthalmopathy. Individuals with ophthalmopathy presented a Clinical Activity Score of at least 3, a NOSPECS grade of at least 4 and a duration under 3 months. PBMCs stemmed from 10 ml fresh peripheral blood. Broader study findings: In validation, the model predicted ophthalmopathy. These predictions came a median about 6.5 months before onset.

The CDR3 spans 14 residues. From germline, CDR1 is MNHNS and CDR2 SASEGT. The J segment lost 7 bases and the V segment lost 4 bases, leaving 5 bases of the junction unmatched. Amplification yielded TCR beta CDR3 regions, with RNA transcripts as the source. First-round RT-PCR of the TCR CDR3 relied on the HTBI primer set. TCRdb re-derived calls from the multiplex PCR reads in MiXCR, one entry per CDR3 protein. The sample shows around 490,000 distinct CDR3 sequences, about 20% of them seen only once. The genes are TRBV6-1 and TRBJ2-1, with TRBD2 matching 9 bases. The specimen was blood. The sequence was collected from a man aged 35-49 years with Graves' ophthalmopathy. The CDR3 reads CASSGLAAGNEQFF. CDR3 nucleotide sequence: TGTGCCAGCAGTGGACTAGCGGCGGGGAATGAGCAGTTCTTC.